Each of the 15 T cell receptor beta chains below was sequenced from the same sample in a study of T cells expressing NK-cell markers. TCRdb reprocessed the 5' RACE reads and reports one entry per CDR3 protein, with no DNA. The sample table sets out 350,000 to 450,000 distinct CDR3 sequences. The specimen sequenced was blood T cells: a sorted CD56 or NKG2C T cell subset, CD4+ or CD8+ T cells, or bulk PBMC T cells (not recorded which). Receptors originate from a man between 18 and 69 years old in good health.

The chain links TRBV20-1 to TRBJ1-6; TCRdb outputs TRBD1, but without DNA this stays unchecked. The CDR3 length is 15 residues. Germline CDR1 is DFQATT and CDR2 is SNEGSKA (reference sequence). The CDR3 reads CSAPTVRSYNSPLHF.

This chain connects TRBV6-1 to TRBJ2-2; TCRdb's assignment of TRBD2 cannot be checked, as there is no DNA. The CDR3 is made up of 16 amino acids. Germline values: CDR1 MNHNS, CDR2 SASEGT. The CDR3 protein is CACTSGGAGRSGELFF.

This chain links TRBV20-1 with TRBJ2-1; TCRdb's D call of TRBD2 is untestable without DNA. CDR1 and CDR2 from the germline V gene are DFQATT and SNEGSKA (reference sequence). This CDR3 contains 15 residues. The CDR3 loop is CSARVPVAGRYEQFF.

The genes are TRBV27 and TRBJ1-4; TCRdb's D gene call, TRBD1, goes unchecked for lack of DNA. The CDR3 sequence is 15 residues long. CDR1 is MNHEY, CDR2 SMNVEV, per germline (reference sequence). The CDR3 here is CASSSNRGGNEKLFF. The full variable domain, rest sourced from reference TRBV27 and TRBJ1-4, is EAQVTQNPRYLITVTGKKLTVTCSQNMNHEYMSWYRQDPGLGLRQIYYSMNVEVTDKGDVPEGYKVSRKEKRNFPLILESPSPNQTSLYFCASSSNRGGNEKLFFGSGTQLSVL.

The genes are TRBV5-1 and TRBJ2-5; the D call from TCRdb, TRBD1, cannot be confirmed without DNA. The length of the CDR3 is 15 residues. Germline CDR1 SGHRS, CDR2 YFSETQ. The CDR3 spells CASSTRDGVQETQYF.

V usage is TRBV9 and J usage is TRBJ2-3; TCRdb returns TRBD2, unconfirmable since there is no DNA. This CDR3 region has 18 residues. CDR1 is SGDLS and CDR2 is YYNGEE in the germline V gene. CDR3 protein: CASSVDPMGPAGADTQYF. Full variable domain (rest looked up from reference TRBV9 and TRBJ2-3): DSGVTQTPKHLITATGQRVTLRCSPRSGDLSVYWYQQSLDQGLQFLIQYYNGEERAKGNILERFSAQQFPDLHSELNLSSLELGDSALYFCASSVDPMGPAGADTQYFGPGTRLTVL.

The chain employs TRBV28 and TRBJ2-3; the D call of TRBD1 rests on TCRdb alone, since no DNA is present to check it. The CDR3 length is 16 residues. The V gene's germline CDR1 is MDHEN and CDR2 SYDVKM. CDR3 sequence reads: CASSLPPGQGGGTQYF.

This chain uses TRBV29-1 with TRBJ1-1; the D call of TRBD1 rests on TCRdb alone, since no DNA is present to check it. Germline V lookup: CDR1 SQVTM, CDR2 ANQGSEA. There are 13 residues in the CDR3. CDR3 in amino acids: CSVSGTGATEAFF.

The V gene is TRBV2, the J gene TRBJ2-7; the TCRdb D gene call, TRBD1, has no DNA to confirm it. Germline values: CDR1 SNHLY, CDR2 FYNNEI. This CDR3 has 14 amino acids. The CDR3: CASEVGGLSYEQYF. The full variable domain, in which reference TRBV2 and TRBJ2-7 provide the parts outside the CDR3, is EPEVTQTPSHQVTQMGQEVILRCVPISNHLYFYWYRQILGQKVEFLVSFYNNEISEKSEIFDDQFSVERPDGSNFTLKIRSTKLEDSAMYFCASEVGGLSYEQYFGPGTRLTVT.

The rearrangement joins TRBV7-3 to TRBJ2-1; TCRdb names TRBD1, which stays unverified in the absence of DNA. The CDR3 totals 14 residues. Looked up from germline, CDR1 is SGHTA and CDR2 is FQGTGA. This chain's CDR3 is CASSSTPAADEQFF. Full variable domain (rest looked up from reference TRBV7-3 and TRBJ2-1): GAGVSQTPSNKVTEKGKYVELRCDPISGHTALYWYRQSLGQGPEFLIYFQGTGAADDSGLPNDRFFAVRPEGSVSTLKIQRTERGDSAVYLCASSSTPAADEQFFGPGTRLTVL.

The V and J genes are TRBV5-1 and TRBJ1-2; TCRdb returns TRBD1, unconfirmable since there is no DNA. The germline V gene has CDR1 SGHRS and CDR2 YFSETQ. The CDR3 is 14 residues long. The CDR3 sequence: CASSLAQGGNGYTF.

This chain links TRBV2 with TRBJ2-1. Germline CDR1 reads SNHLY; CDR2 reads FYNNEI. This CDR3 has 13 amino acids. This CDR3 is CASSGYLGSEQFF.

CDR3 amino acids: CASSLVGTRTSSYNEQFF. The chain is built from TRBV5-1 and TRBJ2-1; without DNA, the TCRdb call of TRBD2 cannot be checked. Germline V gene lookup returns CDR1 SGHRS and CDR2 YFSETQ. The CDR3 runs 18 residues.

CDR3 region: CASSLARQGTEAFF. The chain recombines TRBV7-9 with TRBJ1-1; there is no DNA to check the TCRdb D call of TRBD1. CDR1 SEHNR and CDR2 FQNEAQ come from the germline V gene (reference sequence). This CDR3 is built from 14 residues.

V usage is TRBV20-1 and J usage is TRBJ1-1; TCRdb's assignment of TRBD1 cannot be checked, as there is no DNA. CDR1 is DFQATT and CDR2 is SNEGSKA in the germline V gene (reference sequence). There are 14 residues in the CDR3. The CDR3 loop is CSALGPPAQSEAFF.